This T cell receptor (beta chain) was documented in a study of chemoradiotherapy in HPV16-positive cancers. For the study at large: Candidate HPV-specific clones and shared TCR motifs came from a couple of HPV16-positive patients. Regarding the study as a whole: HPV-responsive T-cell expansion during chemoradiotherapy was linked to improved recurrence-free survival in HPV16-positive patients.

Here immunoSEQ multiplex PCR was the method, and the copy in TCRdb shows in-frame clones only, minus some. The data show 4,000 to 5,000 clones, about 96% seen once. The CDR3 runs to 12 residues. CDR1 and CDR2 from the germline V gene are MNHEY and SVGAGI. Trimming took off 5 bases at V and 7 bases at J, with 11 bases between the two ends. Repeated repertoire sampling spanned the course of chemoradiotherapy. A single count supports this clone. Its antigen is not known. The chain carries TRBV6-5 and TRBJ1-1, with D maybe TRBD1 (5 bases). The sequence came from a human donor with HPV-associated anogenital cancer. Sequencing was performed on tumor tissue, taken from a patient who underwent chemoradiotherapy. The CDR3 sequence: CASSATGIEAFF. The CDR3, as DNA: TGTGCCAGCAGTGCAACAGGAATTGAAGCTTTCTTT.